Each of the 23 T cell receptor beta chains below was sequenced from the same sample in a study of spatial heterogeneity in lung cancer (dated by TCRdb to about 2019). Libraries came from 5' RACE. The sequencing machine was a NextSeq 500. Clones were called with MiXCR by TCRdb after fastp trimmed the public reads at Q25, and only in-frame beta chains were retained. For every CDR3 protein sequence, its rows merge into one entry that carries the most common genes and DNA. Present in this sample are about 95,000 distinct CDR3 sequences, roughly 10% of which were seen just once. The biggest ten clones account for less than 8.5% of the sample. The time point tag for this specimen amounts to: sample taken at primary tumor resection. TCR sequencing used whole RNA extracted from tumor and nontumor lung tissue, or from cryopreserved PBMC samples, without cell sorting. This sample comprised PBMCs, obtained at surgery. All receptors come from a male donor with early-stage non-small cell lung cancer.

This clonotype came up many times. V and J are TRBV7-2 and TRBJ2-2; D gene ambiguous. There are 15 residues in the CDR3. V gave up 2 bases and J gave up 4 bases, with 11 bases separating them. Per the germline V gene, CDR1 is SGHTA and CDR2 is FQGNSA. The CDR3 protein is CASSLLRLTTGELFF. The CDR3 DNA reads TGTGCCAGCAGCTTACTTAGGTTAACCACCGGGGAGCTGTTTTTT.

The rearrangement uses TRBV28 and TRBJ2-7, with 10 bases that match TRBD1. CDR3 size: 14 residues. The ends lost 6 bases at V and 3 bases at J; junction bases unmatched: 5. CDR1 and CDR2 (germline): MDHEN, SYDVKM. In nucleotides, the CDR3 is TGTGCCAGCAGGCCGACAGGGGGCGTCTACGAGCAGTACTTC. The encoded protein is CASRPTGGVYEQYF. Full variable domain (missing parts from reference TRBV28 and TRBJ2-7): DVKVTQSSRYLVKRTGEKVFLECVQDMDHENMFWYRQDPGLGLRLIYFSYDVKMKEKGDIPEGYSVSREKKERFSLILESASTNQTSMYLCASRPTGGVYEQYFGPGTRLTVT.

This clonotype was detected a few times. V gene TRBV12-3 or TRBV12-4 combines with J gene TRBJ1-2; 8 bases align to TRBD1. J gave up 3 bases and V 6 bases, and 3 bases lay outside the gene matches. This CDR3 is 13 amino acids long. CDR3 residues: CASSTGGDYGYTF. The CDR3 region has the DNA TGTGCCAGCAGCACAGGGGGAGACTATGGCTACACCTTC.

There are a few counts of this clonotype. This rearrangement joins TRBV5-5 to TRBJ1-1; D is unclear. This CDR3 comprises 11 residues. With 6 bases removed from V and 1 base from J, the gap between germline ends came to 4 bases. Germline V gives CDR1 SGHKS, CDR2 YYEKEE (reference sequence). The CDR3 nucleotides are TGTGCCAGCAAGACGAACACTGAAGCTTTCTTT. Translating it yields CASKTNTEAFF.

This clonotype was counted between two and nine times. The chain recombines TRBV2 with TRBJ1-4; perhaps TRBD1 as D (5 bases). Per the germline V gene, CDR1 is SNHLY and CDR2 is FYNNEI. The V gene lost 7 bases and the J gene lost 5 bases, with 11 bases spanning the gap. There are 13 residues in the CDR3. The CDR3 sequence: CASIRDRNEKLFF. DNA of the CDR3: TGTGCCAGCATAAGGGACCGAAATGAAAAACTGTTTTTT.

V usage is TRBV20-1 and J usage is TRBJ2-2; 10 bases match TRBD2. V trimming: 6 bases; J trimming: 3 bases; junction bases outside the gene matches: 7. CDR3 length: 15 amino acids. Germline assignment: CDR1 DFQATT and CDR2 SNEGSKA (reference sequence). The CDR3: CSATTAGGHTGELFF. The CDR3 DNA is TGCAGTGCAACAACAGCGGGAGGGCACACCGGGGAGCTGTTTTTT.

This clonotype showed up many times. The rearrangement joins TRBV29-1 to TRBJ2-3; TRBD1 or TRBD2 may be the D gene (5 bases each). V was shortened by 6 bases and J by 2 bases, with 24 bases between the two germline ends. Germline V gene lookup returns CDR1 SQVTM and CDR2 ANQGSEA. The CDR3 has 17 residues. The CDR3 loop is CSVSGGGTIPSTDTQYF. In nucleotides, the CDR3 is TGCAGCGTCTCGGGTGGGGGAACAATACCATCCACAGATACGCAGTATTTT.

Many counts were recorded for this clonotype. V gene TRBV28 combines with J gene TRBJ1-1; 8 nucleotides match TRBD1. This CDR3 is 13 amino acids long. Germline values: CDR1 MDHEN, CDR2 SYDVKM. V lost 5 bases to trimming and J lost 5 bases; unmatched junction nucleotides: 4. CDR3 bases: TGTGCCAGCAGTCGGGACAGGCGAACTGAAGCTTTCTTT. Amino acid sequence: CASSRDRRTEAFF.

This clonotype was counted a few times. This CDR3 reads CASKSGGYEQYF. The DNA for the CDR3 is TGTGCCAGCAAGTCGGGTGGATACGAGCAGTACTTC. V is TRBV28 and J is TRBJ2-7; D ambiguous. In germline, CDR1 is MDHEN, CDR2 SYDVKM. V lost 7 bases to trimming and J lost 4 bases, with 11 bases between them. This CDR3 has 12 residues.

This clonotype was detected many times. The rearrangement links TRBV7-2 to TRBJ2-3, with unresolved D. V dropped 5 bases and J dropped 2 bases, with 17 bases sitting between them. The V gene's germline CDR1 is SGHTA and CDR2 FQGNSA. This CDR3 has 16 amino acids. The CDR3 bases are TGTGCCAGCAGCCCGGTGTCCCGAAGGGACACAGATACGCAGTATTTT. Its translation: CASSPVSRRDTDTQYF.

This clonotype was detected many times. In DNA, the CDR3 is TGTGCCAGCAGTCCCGGACAGGGCACCACTGAAGCTTTCTTT. This sequence encodes CASSPGQGTTEAFF. This chain joins TRBV28 and TRBJ1-1; 8 bases are a match to TRBD1. Losses at the gene ends were 5 bases for V and 4 bases for J; bases not matched to a gene: 6. This CDR3 has 14 amino acids. Germline loops: CDR1 MDHEN, CDR2 SYDVKM. Using reference TRBV28 and TRBJ1-1 for the parts outside the CDR3, the full variable domain is DVKVTQSSRYLVKRTGEKVFLECVQDMDHENMFWYRQDPGLGLRLIYFSYDVKMKEKGDIPEGYSVSREKKERFSLILESASTNQTSMYLCASSPGQGTTEAFFGQGTRLTVV.

This clonotype has ten or more counts. This chain joins TRBV6-5 and TRBJ1-2; perhaps TRBD1 as D (5 bases). Trimming stripped 6 bases from V and 0 bases from J, with 5 bases between. CDR3 length: 12 amino acids. Germline CDR1 reads MNHEY; CDR2 reads SVGAGI. DNA of the CDR3: TGTGCCAGCAGGGACACTAACTATGGCTACACCTTC. This sequence encodes CASRDTNYGYTF.

This chain connects TRBV2 to TRBJ2-3; possibly TRBD2 for D (6 bases). The CDR3 is made up of 16 amino acids. Trimming stripped 8 bases from V and 4 bases from J, with 22 bases between. CDR1 is SNHLY and CDR2 is FYNNEI in the germline V gene. The CDR3: CASGVAADKMSDTQYF. CDR3 sequence (DNA): TGTGCCAGCGGGGTAGCGGCGGACAAGATGTCAGATACGCAGTATTTT.

This clonotype was detected a few times. The CDR3 DNA reads as TGTGCCAGCAGCCGCGAGGGATATACGCAGTATTTT. It translates to CASSREGYTQYF. This chain joins TRBV7-9 and TRBJ2-3; possibly TRBD2 for D (5 bases). CDR3 length: 12 residues. Per germline, CDR1 SEHNR and CDR2 FQNEAQ (reference sequence). Trimming took 5 bases from V and 7 from J, leaving 10 bases between them. Looking up the rest from reference TRBV7-9 and TRBJ2-3 gives the full variable domain: DTGVSQNPRHKITKRGQNVTFRCDPISEHNRLYWYRQTLGQGPEFLTYFQNEAQLEKSRLLSDRFSAERPKGSFSTLEIQRTEQGDSAMYLCASSREGYTQYFGPGTRLTVL.

The V and J genes are TRBV29-1 and TRBJ1-5, with 7 positions matching TRBD1. CDR1 and CDR2 from the germline V gene are SQVTM and ANQGSEA. V gave up 6 bases and J gave up 2 bases; unmatched junction bases: 13. The CDR3 loop spans 16 amino acids. CDR3 sequence reads: CSVPKTGTVGNQPQHF. The CDR3 DNA is TGCAGCGTCCCGAAGACAGGGACCGTGGGCAATCAGCCCCAGCATTTT.

The chain uses TRBV7-8 and TRBJ2-2; D gene ambiguous. V was pared by 4 bases and J by 5 bases, with 14 bases between. The germline V gene encodes CDR1 SGHVS and CDR2 FQNEAQ. The CDR3 has 15 residues. Here the CDR3 reads CASSSLNIGTGELFF. DNA of the CDR3: TGTGCCAGCAGCTCTCTGAACATAGGGACCGGGGAGCTGTTTTTT.

This clonotype was seen at least ten times. The CDR3 DNA sequence: TGTGCCAGCAGCTTCGCTAGCGGGGGAGAGACCCAGTACTTC. It codes for CASSFASGGETQYF. The rearrangement joins TRBV5-5 to TRBJ2-5; 10 nucleotides align to TRBD2. V shed 2 bases, J shed 4 bases, and the junction held 2 bases outside the gene matches. Germline assignment: CDR1 SGHKS and CDR2 YYEKEE (reference sequence). This CDR3 has 14 residues.

In this sample, this clonotype turned up many times. V gene TRBV20-1 combines with J gene TRBJ2-7; TRBD1 or TRBD2 may be the D gene (6 bases each). The CDR3 extends over 13 amino acids. Trimming removed 3 bases at V and 6 bases at J, with 15 bases between. Germline V CDR1 and CDR2: DFQATT, SNEGSKA (reference sequence). The CDR3 loop is CSARARGGGEQYF. For the CDR3, the DNA is TGCAGTGCTAGGGCCAGGGGAGGTGGCGAGCAGTACTTC.

The gene calls are TRBV30 and TRBJ2-1, with 7 bases aligning to TRBD2. Trimming took 2 bases from V and 5 from J; bases not matched to a gene: 6. CDR3 length: 14 amino acids. The germline V gene encodes CDR1 GTSNPN and CDR2 SVGIG (reference sequence). The CDR3 DNA sequence: TGTGCCTGGAGTCACGGACTAGTAGACAATGAGCAGTTCTTC. Translation: CAWSHGLVDNEQFF.

This chain connects TRBV20-1 to TRBJ2-3; the D gene is possibly TRBD2 (5 bases). This CDR3 contains 12 residues. Germline V gene lookup returns CDR1 DFQATT and CDR2 SNEGSKA (reference sequence). V lost 7 bases to trimming and J lost 0 bases, with 8 bases between them. CDR3 loop: CSGEGSTDTQYF. The CDR3 DNA sequence: TGCAGTGGAGAGGGTAGCACAGATACGCAGTATTTT.

V usage is TRBV25-1 and J usage is TRBJ2-5, with D perhaps TRBD2 (6 bases). Trimming took 2 bases from V and 2 from J, leaving 12 bases between them. This CDR3 has 15 residues. Germline lookup yields CDR1 MGHDK and CDR2 SYGVNS. The CDR3: CASSEVAGLQETQYF. The CDR3 DNA reads TGTGCCAGCAGTGAAGTGGCAGGACTACAAGAGACCCAGTACTTC.

This clonotype was seen a handful of times. The gene calls are TRBV11-2 and TRBJ2-4; the match to TRBD1 covers 11 bases. V shed 3 bases, J shed 7 bases, and the junction held 2 bases outside the gene matches. There are 14 residues in the CDR3. Per germline, CDR1 SGHAT and CDR2 FQNNGV. This CDR3 is CASSFGTGGNIQYF. The CDR3, as DNA: TGTGCCAGCAGCTTCGGGACAGGGGGGAACATTCAGTACTTC.

The chain combines TRBV5-4 with TRBJ2-3, with D perhaps TRBD1 (6 bases). CDR1 and CDR2 (germline): SGHNT, YYREEE (reference sequence). Trimming removed 0 bases from V and 0 bases from J, with 11 bases in between. The length of the CDR3 is 16 residues. DNA for the CDR3: TGTGCCAGCAGCTTGGTGGGGGCAGGGAGCACAGATACGCAGTATTTT. It is translated as CASSLVGAGSTDTQYF.